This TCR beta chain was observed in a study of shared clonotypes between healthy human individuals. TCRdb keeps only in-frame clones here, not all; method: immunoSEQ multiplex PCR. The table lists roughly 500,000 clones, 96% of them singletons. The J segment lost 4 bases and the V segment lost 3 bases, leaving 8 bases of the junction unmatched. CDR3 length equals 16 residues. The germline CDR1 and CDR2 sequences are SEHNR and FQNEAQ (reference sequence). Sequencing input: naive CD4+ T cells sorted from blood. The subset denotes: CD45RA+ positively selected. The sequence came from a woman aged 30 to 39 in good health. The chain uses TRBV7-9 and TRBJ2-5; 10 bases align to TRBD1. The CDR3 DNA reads TGTGCCAGCAGCTTCCGGGACAGGGGAAGGGGAGAGACCCAGTACTTC. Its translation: CASSFRDRGRGETQYF.